One T cell receptor beta chain is described in this entry. No antigen is known for it. This CDR3 is also generated by other DNA sequences in the sample. This sample is drawn from a study of T cell responses to AZD1222 COVID-19 vaccine. Germline CDR1 is KGHSH and CDR2 is LQKENI. CDR3 length: 14 residues. Trimming took 0 bases from V and 1 from J, leaving 5 bases between them. Assay used: immunoSEQ multiplex PCR; TCRdb lists only in-frame clones, some missing. The table records 100,000 to 150,000 clones, roughly 91% of them present only once. Whole-study findings and limits: White British donors predominated, females outnumbered males, and clonal diversity was possibly underestimated.

The receptor was derived from an adult in good health. The V and J genes are TRBV18 and TRBJ2-3; D not resolved. Material: peripheral blood, obtained on day 0 of MenACWY control vaccination. CDR3: CASSPPGRTDTQYF. CDR3 nucleotides: TGTGCCAGCTCACCACCGGGCCGCACAGATACGCAGTATTTT.